The 21 T cell receptor beta chains given below trace back to one sample, sequenced in a study of blood T cell repertoires in COVID-19. Produced via immunoSEQ multiplex PCR; TCRdb's table is partial and in-frame only. The table records fewer than 250,000 clones, about 88% of them present only once. Sequenced material: peripheral blood. Receptors were obtained from a woman in her 40s who had recovered from COVID-19.

DNA of the CDR3: TGTGCCAGCAGCTTGGGTCTAGCGGTGAACACCGGGGAGCTGTTTTTT. It codes for CASSLGLAVNTGELFF. The gene calls are TRBV5-8 and TRBJ2-2; 7 nucleotides agree with TRBD2. The length of the CDR3 is 16 residues. Germline lookup yields CDR1 SGHTS and CDR2 YDEGEE. V lost 0 bases to trimming and J lost 1 base; unmatched junction nucleotides: 3.

V is TRBV4-3 and J is TRBJ2-2, with 7 bases that match TRBD1. J gave up 2 bases and V 2 bases, and 5 bases lay outside the gene matches. This CDR3 region has 16 residues. Germline CDR1 is LGHNA and CDR2 is YSLEER. The CDR3 sequence: CASSQIQGSNTGELFF. The DNA of the CDR3 is TGCGCCAGCAGCCAAATACAGGGGTCCAACACCGGGGAGCTGTTTTTT.

This sequence joins TRBV9 and TRBJ2-5; 11 nucleotides match TRBD1. The CDR3 covers 16 residues. The V gene end was trimmed by 3 bases and the J gene end by 5 bases; junction bases not matched to a gene: 9. Germline loops: CDR1 SGDLS, CDR2 YYNGEE. This CDR3 reads CASSALGQGAGETQYF. CDR3 nucleotide sequence: TGTGCCAGCAGCGCACTAGGACAGGGGGCGGGGGAGACCCAGTACTTC.

The gene calls are TRBV7-9 and TRBJ2-1, with 7 bases identical to TRBD2. V shed 1 base and J 9 bases; nucleotides not matched to a gene: 9. There are 15 residues in the CDR3. CDR1 and CDR2 from the germline V gene are SEHNR and FQNEAQ (reference sequence). The CDR3 spells CASSLVSGTVGEQFF. The DNA for the CDR3 is TGTGCCAGCAGCTTAGTGAGCGGGACGGTCGGTGAGCAGTTCTTC.

The chain joins TRBV10-2 to TRBJ2-1; 15 bases fit TRBD2. CDR1 is WSHSY and CDR2 is SAAADI in the germline V gene. The J segment lost 1 base and the V segment lost 6 bases, leaving 4 bases of the junction unmatched. This CDR3 has 17 residues. The CDR3 DNA is TGCGCCAGCAGGGGACTAGCGGGAGGAAAATCCTACAATGAGCAGTTCTTC. It yields the protein CASRGLAGGKSYNEQFF.

This sequence joins TRBV7-2 and TRBJ2-2; D might be TRBD2 (6 bases). Germline lookup yields CDR1 SGHTA and CDR2 FQGNSA. The CDR3 extends over 15 amino acids. Trimming cost V 10 bases and J 7 bases, with 22 bases left between them. Here the CDR3 DNA reads TGTGCCACCCTTGAACGGGAGACTCGGATCGGGGAGCTGTTTTTT. The encoded protein is CATLERETRIGELFF.

V and J are TRBV19 and TRBJ1-2; 8 bases align to TRBD1. The CDR3 has 15 residues. Germline V gives CDR1 LNHDA, CDR2 SQIVND (reference sequence). Trimming took 11 bases from V and 8 from J; bases not matched to a gene: 19. This CDR3 is CACLPGQGNFYGYTF. In nucleotides, the CDR3 is TGTGCCTGTTTGCCCGGACAGGGTAATTTCTACGGCTACACCTTC.

The chain uses TRBV30 and TRBJ1-1; D not resolved. The CDR3 runs 16 residues. Germline V gene data show CDR1 as GTSNPN and CDR2 as SVGIG (reference sequence). Trimming removed 2 bases from V and 5 bases from J, with 21 bases in between. As DNA, the CDR3 is TGTGCCTGGAGTTGGCCAGGAGGTCATAGGATTACTGAAGCTTTCTTT. Protein product: CAWSWPGGHRITEAFF. Based on the CDR3 plus reference TRBV30 and TRBJ1-1, the full variable domain is SQTIHQWPATLVQPVGSPLSLECTVEGTSNPNLYWYRQAAGRGLQLLFYSVGIGQISSEVPQNLSASRPQDRQFILSSKKLLLSDSGFYLCAWSWPGGHRITEAFFGQGTRLTVV.

The chain is built from TRBV25-1 and TRBJ2-2; D uncertain. Germline V gives CDR1 MGHDK, CDR2 SYGVNS. The CDR3 loop spans 12 amino acids. The CDR3 loop is CAAGSNTGELFF. The DNA of the CDR3 is TGTGCGGCAGGCTCGAACACCGGGGAGCTGTTTTTT. The variable domain in full, with the rest retrieved from reference TRBV25-1 and TRBJ2-2, is EADIYQTPRYLVIGTGKKITLECSQTMGHDKMYWYQQDPGMELHLIHYSYGVNSTEKGDLSSESTVSRIRTEHFPLTLESARPSHTSQYLCAAGSNTGELFFGEGSRLTVL.

This clone came up a few times. This chain uses TRBV6-2 or TRBV6-3 with TRBJ2-1; no definite D call. Germline V CDR1 and CDR2: MNHEY, SVGEGT. Trimming left V 6 bases short and J 6 bases short, with 18 bases between. This CDR3 spans 15 amino acids. Here the CDR3 reads CASSPRHSGVNEQFF. CDR3 sequence (DNA): TGTGCCAGCAGCCCCCGACACAGTGGCGTCAATGAGCAGTTCTTC.

J is TRBJ2-3 and V is TRBV5-1, with 7 bases identical to TRBD2. Germline CDR1 SGHRS, CDR2 YFSETQ. CDR3 length: 14 residues. V shed 0 bases, J shed 4 bases, and the junction held 2 bases outside the gene matches. The CDR3 region is CASSLGAGPDTQYF. In nucleotides, the CDR3 is TGCGCCAGCAGCTTGGGAGCGGGACCAGATACGCAGTATTTT. The complete variable domain, with remaining parts taken from reference TRBV5-1 and TRBJ2-3, reads KAGVTQTPRYLIKTRGQQVTLSCSPISGHRSVSWYQQTPGQGLQFLFEYFSETQRNKGNFPGRFSGRQFSNSRSEMNVSTLELGDSALYLCASSLGAGPDTQYFGPGTRLTVL.

The rearrangement links TRBV28 to TRBJ2-7; TRBD2 matches 9 bases. V was clipped by 6 bases and J by 3 bases; unmatched bases: 9. Germline CDR1 is MDHEN and CDR2 is SYDVKM. The CDR3 contains 15 residues. CDR3 in DNA: TGTGCCAGCAGCCCGTGGGGTAGCGGGAGCTACGAGCAGTACTTC. Its protein is CASSPWGSGSYEQYF.

V and J are TRBV20-1 and TRBJ2-7, with 10 bases matching TRBD2. Unmatched junction bases numbered 3, after V lost 3 bases and J lost 1 base. The CDR3 spans 14 residues. Germline-derived CDR1 and CDR2 are DFQATT and SNEGSKA (reference sequence). The CDR3 nucleotides are TGCAGTGCTAGTATAGCGGGAGGTTCCTACGAGCAGTACTTC. Translating gives CSASIAGGSYEQYF.

The chain combines TRBV28 with TRBJ2-7; D is undetermined. The CDR3 runs to 13 residues. The V end lost 3 bases, the J end lost 0 bases, and 6 bases lay between the germline ends. In germline, CDR1 is MDHEN, CDR2 SYDVKM. The CDR3 here is CASSFPSSYEQYF. DNA of the CDR3: TGTGCCAGCAGTTTCCCGAGCTCCTACGAGCAGTACTTC.

The chain has TRBV18 and TRBJ1-1; the match to TRBD1 covers 7 bases. CDR1 and CDR2 (germline): KGHSH, LQKENI. The CDR3 consists of 12 residues. J gave up 8 bases and V 4 bases, and 4 bases lay outside the gene matches. This CDR3 is CASSLLDREAFF. The CDR3 DNA follows: TGTGCCAGCTCACTACTGGACAGGGAAGCTTTCTTT.

The J gene is TRBJ2-1, the V gene TRBV6-5; TRBD1 aligns across 8 bases. The germline V gene encodes CDR1 MNHEY and CDR2 SVGAGI. This CDR3 region has 12 residues. Unmatched junction bases numbered 5, after V lost 2 bases and J lost 14 bases. The CDR3 loop reads CASSYGGQGEFF. The CDR3, as DNA: TGTGCCAGCAGTTACGGAGGACAGGGCGAGTTCTTC.

In its sample, this clone was seen a few times. The chain employs TRBV5-3 and TRBJ1-5; TRBD1 matches 7 bases. TRBV5-3 is flagged as an ORF with uncertain function. V lost 4 bases, J lost 7 bases, and 8 bases stayed unmatched. This CDR3 has 14 amino acids. CDR3 coding DNA: TGTGCCAGAAGCGGAAGGACAGGTTTCCAGCCCCAGCATTTT. Protein: CARSGRTGFQPQHF.

The chain has TRBV14 and TRBJ2-1; D is undetermined. V was pared by 4 bases and J by 4 bases, with 5 bases between. CDR1 SGHDN and CDR2 FVKESK come from the germline V gene. The CDR3 sequence is 12 residues long. The CDR3 loop is CASSPQYNEQFF. The CDR3, as DNA: TGTGCCAGCAGCCCCCAGTACAATGAGCAGTTCTTC.

This chain uses TRBV24-1 with TRBJ1-1; D is undetermined. The V gene's germline CDR1 is KGHDR and CDR2 SFDVKD. CDR3 length: 16 amino acids. The V end was cut by 9 bases, the J end by 0 bases, with 19 bases between. CDR3 loop: CATDRPGREMNTEAFF. The CDR3 region has the DNA TGTGCCACCGATAGGCCCGGGAGAGAAATGAACACTGAAGCTTTCTTT.

V usage is TRBV6-2 or TRBV6-3 and J usage is TRBJ2-1, with TRBD1 as a possible D gene (5 bases). CDR1 MNHEY and CDR2 SVGEGT come from the germline V gene. V lost 6 bases to trimming and J lost 2 bases, with 14 bases between them. The CDR3 is 15 residues long. The CDR3 coding sequence is TGTGCCAGCAGCTTCTGGGGCAGCCCCTACAATGAGCAGTTCTTC. This gives the protein CASSFWGSPYNEQFF.

The rearrangement uses TRBV18 and TRBJ2-7; TRBD2 agrees at 13 bases. Germline-derived CDR1 and CDR2 are KGHSH and LQKENI. J gave up 5 bases and V 2 bases, and 6 bases lay outside the gene matches. The CDR3 contains 16 residues. The CDR3 is CASSPNTGLAGDEQYF. CDR3 coding DNA: TGTGCCAGCTCACCAAACACAGGACTAGCGGGAGACGAGCAGTACTTC.